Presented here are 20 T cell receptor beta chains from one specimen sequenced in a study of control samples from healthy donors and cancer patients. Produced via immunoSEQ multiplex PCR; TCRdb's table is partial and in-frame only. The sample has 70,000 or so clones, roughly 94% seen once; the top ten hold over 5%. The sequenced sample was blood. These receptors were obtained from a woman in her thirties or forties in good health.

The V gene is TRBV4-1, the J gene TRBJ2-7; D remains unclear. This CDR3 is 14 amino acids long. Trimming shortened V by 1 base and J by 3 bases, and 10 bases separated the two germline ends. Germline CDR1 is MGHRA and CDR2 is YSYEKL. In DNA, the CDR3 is TGCGCCAGCAGCCAAGCCAGGCAACTCTACGAGCAGTACTTC. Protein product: CASSQARQLYEQYF.

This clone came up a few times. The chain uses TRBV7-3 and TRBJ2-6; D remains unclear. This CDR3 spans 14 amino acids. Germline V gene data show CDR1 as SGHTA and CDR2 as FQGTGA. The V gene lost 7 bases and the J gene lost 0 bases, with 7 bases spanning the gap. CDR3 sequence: CASKTASGANVLTF. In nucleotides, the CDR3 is TGTGCCAGCAAAACGGCCTCTGGGGCCAACGTCCTGACTTTC. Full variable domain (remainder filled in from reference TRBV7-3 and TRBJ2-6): GAGVSQTPSNKVTEKGKYVELRCDPISGHTALYWYRQSLGQGPEFLIYFQGTGAADDSGLPNDRFFAVRPEGSVSTLKIQRTERGDSAVYLCASKTASGANVLTFGAGSRLTVL.

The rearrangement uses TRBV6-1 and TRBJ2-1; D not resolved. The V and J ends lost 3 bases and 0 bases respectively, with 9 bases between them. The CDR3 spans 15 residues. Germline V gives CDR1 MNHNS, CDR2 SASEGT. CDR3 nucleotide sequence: TGTGCCAGCAGTGATAGCCGTTTCTCCTACAATGAGCAGTTCTTC. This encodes CASSDSRFSYNEQFF.

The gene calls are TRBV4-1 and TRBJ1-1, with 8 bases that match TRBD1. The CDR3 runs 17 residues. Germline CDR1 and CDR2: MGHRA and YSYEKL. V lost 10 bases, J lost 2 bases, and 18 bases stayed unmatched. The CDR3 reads CATQRMGTRGPNTEAFF. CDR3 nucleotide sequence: TGCGCCACCCAAAGGATGGGGACCAGGGGGCCAAACACTGAAGCTTTCTTT.

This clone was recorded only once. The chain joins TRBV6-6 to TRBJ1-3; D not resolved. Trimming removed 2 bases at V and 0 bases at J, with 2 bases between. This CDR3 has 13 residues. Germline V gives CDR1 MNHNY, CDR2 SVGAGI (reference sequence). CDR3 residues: CASSYSSGNTIYF. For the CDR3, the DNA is TGTGCCAGCAGTTACAGCTCTGGAAACACCATATATTTT.

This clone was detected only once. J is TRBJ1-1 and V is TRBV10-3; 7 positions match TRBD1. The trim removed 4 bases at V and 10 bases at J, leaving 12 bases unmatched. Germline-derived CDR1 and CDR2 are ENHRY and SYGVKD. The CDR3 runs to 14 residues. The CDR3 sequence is CAISGTGQMGRAFF. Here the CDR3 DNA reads TGTGCCATCAGTGGAACGGGACAGATGGGGAGAGCTTTCTTT.

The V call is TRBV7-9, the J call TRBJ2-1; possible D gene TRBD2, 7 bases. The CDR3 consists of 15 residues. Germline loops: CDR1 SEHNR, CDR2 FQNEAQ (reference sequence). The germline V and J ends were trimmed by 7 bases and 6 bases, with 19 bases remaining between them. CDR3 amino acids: CASNFGGQRTNEQFF. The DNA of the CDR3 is TGTGCCAGCAACTTCGGGGGGCAGCGGACCAATGAGCAGTTCTTC.

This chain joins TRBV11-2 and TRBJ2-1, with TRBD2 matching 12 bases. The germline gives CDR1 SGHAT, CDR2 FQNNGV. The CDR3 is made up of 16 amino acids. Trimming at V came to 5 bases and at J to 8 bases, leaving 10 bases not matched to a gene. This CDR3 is CASSARTSGIQYEQFF. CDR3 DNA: TGTGCCAGCAGCGCGAGGACTAGCGGGATACAATATGAGCAGTTCTTC.

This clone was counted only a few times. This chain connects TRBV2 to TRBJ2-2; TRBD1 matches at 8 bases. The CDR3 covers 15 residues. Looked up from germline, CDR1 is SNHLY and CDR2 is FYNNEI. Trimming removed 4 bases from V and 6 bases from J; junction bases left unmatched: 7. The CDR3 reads CASSGGQVSPGELFF. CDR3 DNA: TGTGCCAGCAGTGGGGGACAGGTTAGCCCCGGGGAGCTGTTTTTT.

CDR3 nucleotides: TGTGCCAGCATGGGTGGGGGCGATGAGCAGTTCTTC. It yields the protein CASMGGGDEQFF. The V and J genes are TRBV9 and TRBJ2-1, with D possibly TRBD1 on 6 matching bases. CDR3 size: 12 residues. The germline V gene encodes CDR1 SGDLS and CDR2 YYNGEE. V was cut by 6 bases and J by 8 bases, with 12 bases left in between. The full variable domain, completed using reference TRBV9 and TRBJ2-1, is DSGVTQTPKHLITATGQRVTLRCSPRSGDLSVYWYQQSLDQGLQFLIQYYNGEERAKGNILERFSAQQFPDLHSELNLSSLELGDSALYFCASMGGGDEQFFGPGTRLTVL.

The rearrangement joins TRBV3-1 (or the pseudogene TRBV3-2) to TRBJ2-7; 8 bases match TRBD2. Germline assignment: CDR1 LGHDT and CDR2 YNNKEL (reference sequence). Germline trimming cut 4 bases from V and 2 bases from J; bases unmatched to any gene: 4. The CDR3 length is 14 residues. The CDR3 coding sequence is TGTGCCAGCAGCCGGGGGACTAGAGCCTACGAGCAGTACTTC. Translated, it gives CASSRGTRAYEQYF.

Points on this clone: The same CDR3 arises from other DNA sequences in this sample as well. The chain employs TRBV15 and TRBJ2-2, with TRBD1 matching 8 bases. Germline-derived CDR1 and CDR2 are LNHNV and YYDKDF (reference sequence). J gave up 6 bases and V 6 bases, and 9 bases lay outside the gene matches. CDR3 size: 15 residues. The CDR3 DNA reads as TGTGCCACCAGTCCAGGGGGCGGGTTCGCCGGGGAGCTGTTTTTT. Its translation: CATSPGGGFAGELFF. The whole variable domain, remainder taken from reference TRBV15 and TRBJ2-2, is DAMVIQNPRYQVTQFGKPVTLSCSQTLNHNVMYWYQQKSSQAPKLLFHYYDKDFNNEADTPDNFQSRRPNTSFCFLDIRSPGLGDTAMYLCATSPGGGFAGELFFGEGSRLTVL.

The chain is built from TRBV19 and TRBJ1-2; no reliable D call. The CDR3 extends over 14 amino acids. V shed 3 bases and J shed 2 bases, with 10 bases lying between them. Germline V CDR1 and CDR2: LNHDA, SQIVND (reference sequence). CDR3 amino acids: CASSIGNSNYGYTF. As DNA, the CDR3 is TGTGCCAGTAGTATCGGTAACAGCAACTATGGCTACACCTTC.

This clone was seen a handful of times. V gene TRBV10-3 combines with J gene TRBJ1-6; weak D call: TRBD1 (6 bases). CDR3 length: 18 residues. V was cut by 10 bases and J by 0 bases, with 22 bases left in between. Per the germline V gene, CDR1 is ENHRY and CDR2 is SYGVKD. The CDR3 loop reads CATTGGGRTSSYNSPLHF. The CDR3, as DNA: TGTGCCACCACGGGGGGCGGTCGGACCAGCTCCTATAATTCACCCCTCCACTTT.

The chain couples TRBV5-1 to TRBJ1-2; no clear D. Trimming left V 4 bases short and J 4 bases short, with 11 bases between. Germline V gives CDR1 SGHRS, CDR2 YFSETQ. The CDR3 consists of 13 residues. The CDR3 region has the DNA TGCGCCAGCAGCACCGACGGAATCTATGGCTACACCTTC. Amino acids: CASSTDGIYGYTF. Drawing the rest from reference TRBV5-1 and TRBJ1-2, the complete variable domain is KAGVTQTPRYLIKTRGQQVTLSCSPISGHRSVSWYQQTPGQGLQFLFEYFSETQRNKGNFPGRFSGRQFSNSRSEMNVSTLELGDSALYLCASSTDGIYGYTFGSGTRLTVV.

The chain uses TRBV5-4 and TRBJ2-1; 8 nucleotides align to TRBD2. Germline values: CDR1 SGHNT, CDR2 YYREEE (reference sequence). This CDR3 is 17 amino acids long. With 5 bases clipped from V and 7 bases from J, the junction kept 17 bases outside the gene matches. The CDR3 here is CASSHPKGAGEGNEQFF. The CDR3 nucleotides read TGTGCCAGCAGTCACCCTAAGGGAGCGGGAGAGGGTAATGAGCAGTTCTTC.

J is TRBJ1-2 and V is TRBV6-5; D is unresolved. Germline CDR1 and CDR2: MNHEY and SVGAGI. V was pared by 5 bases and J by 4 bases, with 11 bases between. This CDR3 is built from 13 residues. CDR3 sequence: CASSPIKRYGYTF. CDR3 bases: TGTGCCAGCAGTCCAATTAAACGCTATGGCTACACCTTC.

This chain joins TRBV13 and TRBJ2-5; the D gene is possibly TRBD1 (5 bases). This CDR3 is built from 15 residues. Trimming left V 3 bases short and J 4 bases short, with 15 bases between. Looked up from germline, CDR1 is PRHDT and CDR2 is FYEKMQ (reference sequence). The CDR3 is CASSFGRALGETQYF. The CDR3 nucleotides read TGTGCCAGCAGCTTCGGCAGGGCCCTAGGAGAGACCCAGTACTTC.

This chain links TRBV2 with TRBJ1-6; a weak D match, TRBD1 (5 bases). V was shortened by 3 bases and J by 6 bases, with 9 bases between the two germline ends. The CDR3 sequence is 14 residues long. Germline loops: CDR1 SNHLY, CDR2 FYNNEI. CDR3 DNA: TGTGCCAGCAGTGAGAGGGGTGGTAATTCACCCCTCCACTTT. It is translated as CASSERGGNSPLHF.

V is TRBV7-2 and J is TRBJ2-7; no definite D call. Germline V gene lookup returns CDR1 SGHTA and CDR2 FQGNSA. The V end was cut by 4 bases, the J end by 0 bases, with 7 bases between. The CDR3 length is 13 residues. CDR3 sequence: CASSSNPSYEQYF. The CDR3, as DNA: TGTGCCAGCAGCTCGAACCCCTCCTACGAGCAGTACTTC.